The 25 T cell receptor beta chains presented below share a single source sample, sequenced in a study of glioma-infiltrating T cells after dendritic cell vaccination. TCRdb's table, derived via immunoSEQ multiplex PCR, lists solely in-frame clones and lacks some. Here the sample spans about 67,000 clones, under 90% being singletons. The sample was blood, taken before dendritic cell vaccination. These receptors came from a human donor with glioblastoma.

The chain combines TRBV2 with TRBJ1-4; D perhaps matches TRBD1 (5 bases). Trimming cost V 4 bases and J 6 bases, with 21 bases left between them. The length of the CDR3 is 17 residues. The germline gives CDR1 SNHLY, CDR2 FYNNEI. The CDR3 nucleotides are TGTGCCAGCAGTGCTGAAAAGGGACCCCGGGGGGATGAAAAACTGTTTTTT. This translates into CASSAEKGPRGDEKLFF.

The chain uses TRBV2 and TRBJ1-5, with TRBD1 as a possible D gene (6 bases). V was shortened by 9 bases and J by 6 bases, with 15 bases between the two germline ends. CDR1 SNHLY and CDR2 FYNNEI come from the germline V gene. The CDR3 extends over 13 amino acids. The CDR3 loop is CASGQIEGQPQHF. The CDR3 nucleotides read TGTGCCAGTGGACAGATTGAGGGTCAGCCCCAGCATTTT.

In its sample, this clone was seen once. The rearrangement links TRBV2 to TRBJ1-1; D unresolved. Trimming stripped 7 bases from V and 2 bases from J, with 11 bases between. CDR3 length: 13 residues. Germline V gene lookup returns CDR1 SNHLY and CDR2 FYNNEI. CDR3: CASNVQTNTEAFF. As DNA, the CDR3 is TGTGCCAGCAATGTCCAGACTAACACTGAAGCTTTCTTT.

J is TRBJ2-3 and V is TRBV6-1; TRBD1 matches at 7 bases. V trimming: 3 bases; J trimming: 4 bases; junction bases outside the gene matches: 7. This CDR3 has 15 residues. Germline V gives CDR1 MNHNS, CDR2 SASEGT. The CDR3 spells CASSDRQGLADTQYF. In DNA form, the CDR3 reads TGTGCCAGCAGTGATAGACAGGGTCTGGCAGATACGCAGTATTTT.

The chain joins TRBV12-5 to TRBJ2-7; no clear D gene. This CDR3 is built from 12 residues. V was clipped by 0 bases and J by 3 bases, with 3 bases between them. The V gene's germline CDR1 is LGHNT and CDR2 FRNRAP. CDR3 coding DNA: TGTGCTAGTGGTTTGGTACACTACGAGCAGTACTTC. Its translation: CASGLVHYEQYF.

The chain has TRBV2 and TRBJ2-1; TRBD2 matches 11 bases. V lost 11 bases, J lost 8 bases, and 11 bases stayed unmatched. Germline CDR1 and CDR2: SNHLY and FYNNEI. CDR3 size: 14 residues. The CDR3 sequence: CAAESSGGPDEQFF. The CDR3 coding sequence is TGTGCCGCCGAATCTAGCGGGGGGCCCGATGAGCAGTTCTTC.

This sequence joins TRBV7-2 and TRBJ1-6; 9 bases align to TRBD1. V lost 3 bases to trimming and J lost 9 bases; unmatched junction nucleotides: 3. Germline assignment: CDR1 SGHTA and CDR2 FQGNSA. CDR3 length equals 14 residues. The CDR3: CASSFTGGGSPLHF. For the CDR3, the DNA is TGTGCCAGCAGCTTTACAGGGGGCGGTTCACCCCTCCACTTT.

The genes are TRBV7-3 and TRBJ2-3; 10 positions match TRBD2. Germline CDR1 and CDR2: SGHTA and FQGTGA. The CDR3 loop spans 16 amino acids. The J segment lost 3 bases and the V segment lost 5 bases, leaving 8 bases of the junction unmatched. CDR3 sequence (DNA): TGTGCCAGCAGCGGCCCCAGCGGGGGGGCAACAGATACGCAGTATTTT. Its protein product is CASSGPSGGATDTQYF.

This chain uses TRBV7-9 with TRBJ1-6, with 11 bases lining up with TRBD1. CDR3 length equals 14 residues. Trimming at V came to 5 bases and at J to 9 bases, leaving 3 bases not matched to a gene. Germline CDR1 and CDR2: SEHNR and FQNEAQ (reference sequence). The chain's CDR3 is CASSTGTGGSPLHF. CDR3 DNA sequence: TGTGCCAGCAGCACCGGGACAGGGGGTTCACCCCTCCACTTT.

V and J are TRBV11-3 and TRBJ2-2; D call uncertain. The CDR3 covers 13 residues. Trimming shortened V by 5 bases and J by 5 bases, and 9 bases separated the two germline ends. Looked up from germline, CDR1 is SGHNT and CDR2 is YENEEA. The CDR3 DNA is TGTGCCAGCAGCCCACGCGTTACCGGGGAGCTGTTTTTT. Protein: CASSPRVTGELFF.

The genes are TRBV7-8 and TRBJ2-1, with 12 bases aligning to TRBD2. Per germline, CDR1 SGHVS and CDR2 FQNEAQ. This CDR3 region has 16 residues. With V trimmed by 2 bases and J by 7 bases, 6 bases remained unmatched. The CDR3 here is CASSLHLAGGNNEQFF. The CDR3 DNA sequence: TGTGCCAGCAGCTTACATCTAGCGGGGGGGAATAATGAGCAGTTCTTC.

This clone was found a few times. This chain links TRBV7-9 with TRBJ2-1; 7 bases agree with TRBD1. Trimming at V came to 5 bases and at J to 1 base, leaving 5 bases not matched to a gene. CDR3 length: 15 residues. Germline V gene data show CDR1 as SEHNR and CDR2 as FQNEAQ (reference sequence). The CDR3 protein is CASSAGGASYNEQFF. The CDR3 coding sequence is TGTGCCAGCAGCGCAGGGGGTGCGTCCTACAATGAGCAGTTCTTC.

The V call is TRBV4-2, the J call TRBJ2-1; TRBD2 aligns across 15 bases. Germline values: CDR1 LGHNA, CDR2 YNFKEQ. Trimming cost V 0 bases and J 7 bases; bases outside gene matches: 13. This CDR3 has 20 amino acids. CDR3 amino acids: CASSQDSIGLAGGLGNEQFF. CDR3 DNA sequence: TGTGCCAGCAGCCAAGATAGTATCGGACTAGCGGGGGGGCTGGGGAATGAGCAGTTCTTC.

The rearrangement joins TRBV27 to TRBJ1-1; 12 positions agree with TRBD1. The length of the CDR3 is 14 residues. CDR1 and CDR2 (germline): MNHEY, SMNVEV (reference sequence). Trimming removed 4 bases from V and 6 bases from J; junction bases left unmatched: 3. The DNA for the CDR3 is TGTGCCAGCAGTTCCGGGACAGGGGGCGCTGAAGCTTTCTTT. Translating gives CASSSGTGGAEAFF.

This clone occurred once. The rearrangement links TRBV29-1 to TRBJ2-3, with D maybe TRBD2 (6 bases). This CDR3 spans 12 amino acids. Between the trimmed V and J ends, which lost 7 bases and 2 bases, there was a span of 10 bases. Germline V gives CDR1 SQVTM, CDR2 ANQGSEA. The CDR3 reads CSGGAATDTQYF. The CDR3 coding sequence is TGCAGCGGCGGGGCCGCCACAGATACGCAGTATTTT.

The chain combines TRBV5-1 with TRBJ2-2; perhaps TRBD2 as D (5 bases). V lost 1 base, J lost 5 bases, and 12 bases lay in between. CDR3 length equals 15 residues. Germline CDR1 reads SGHRS; CDR2 reads YFSETQ. As DNA, the CDR3 is TGCGCCAGCAGCTTGTCCGGGGTAGAGACCGGGGAGCTGTTTTTT. Translation gives CASSLSGVETGELFF.

This CDR3 reads CASSVEGASGYTDTQYF. CDR3 bases: TGTGCCAGCAGCGTAGAAGGTGCTAGCGGGTACACAGATACGCAGTATTTT. The chain employs TRBV9 and TRBJ2-3, with TRBD2 matching 8 bases. The CDR3 is 17 amino acids. Germline V lookup: CDR1 SGDLS, CDR2 YYNGEE. V was clipped by 0 bases and J by 2 bases; unmatched bases: 8. The whole variable domain, filled in from reference TRBV9 and TRBJ2-3, reads DSGVTQTPKHLITATGQRVTLRCSPRSGDLSVYWYQQSLDQGLQFLIQYYNGEERAKGNILERFSAQQFPDLHSELNLSSLELGDSALYFCASSVEGASGYTDTQYFGPGTRLTVL.

The chain joins TRBV11-2 to TRBJ1-6, with 7 bases matching TRBD1. J lost 13 bases, V lost 0 bases, and 9 bases had no gene match. Germline CDR1 reads SGHAT; CDR2 reads FQNNGV. CDR3 length: 15 amino acids. CDR3 in amino acids: CASSLDIGGGAPLHF. The DNA for the CDR3 is TGTGCCAGCAGCTTAGATATCGGAGGGGGCGCGCCCCTCCACTTT.

This clone was observed once. This chain joins TRBV5-6 and TRBJ2-2; D is perhaps TRBD1 (6 bases). Looked up from germline, CDR1 is SGHDT and CDR2 is YYEEEE. V dropped 5 bases and J dropped 4 bases, with 21 bases sitting between them. The CDR3 is 17 residues long. The CDR3 bases are TGTGCCAGCAGTTCTATCCGGACAGAGAATGGCACCGGGGAGCTGTTTTTT. Protein: CASSSIRTENGTGELFF.

This clone was counted only a few times. The same CDR3 can be traced to other DNA sequences in this sample. This chain joins TRBV6-6 and TRBJ1-1, with D unclear. This CDR3 comprises 14 residues. V was cut by 0 bases and J by 2 bases, with 7 bases left in between. Germline CDR1 is MNHNY and CDR2 is SVGAGI (reference sequence). The CDR3 DNA reads TGTGCCAGCAGTTACTCCGCGGGCAACACTGAAGCTTTCTTT. Translated, it gives CASSYSAGNTEAFF.

The rearrangement uses TRBV5-1 and TRBJ2-1; TRBD2 matches 7 bases. This CDR3 contains 16 residues. Germline-derived CDR1 and CDR2 are SGHRS and YFSETQ. Trimming cost V 1 base and J 7 bases; bases outside gene matches: 11. DNA for the CDR3: TGCGCCAGCAGCTTGCTCCCTAGGGCGGGGGTTAATGAGCAGTTCTTC. This translates into CASSLLPRAGVNEQFF.

The CDR3 DNA reads as TGTGCCAGCAGCCCACCGGGACTAGCGGGTATTGGGGAGCAGTTCTTC. Translation: CASSPPGLAGIGEQFF. This chain uses TRBV5-4 with TRBJ2-1, with 12 bases aligning to TRBD2. The CDR3 length is 16 residues. The trim removed 4 bases at V and 10 bases at J, leaving 12 bases unmatched. Per the germline V gene, CDR1 is SGHNT and CDR2 is YYREEE (reference sequence).

The chain links TRBV14 to TRBJ1-6, with D possibly TRBD1 on 5 matching bases. The CDR3 is made up of 13 amino acids. The V and J ends lost 2 bases and 10 bases respectively, with 9 bases between them. The V gene's germline CDR1 is SGHDN and CDR2 FVKESK. CDR3 sequence reads: CASSQSGQSPLHF. As DNA, the CDR3 is TGTGCCAGCAGCCAATCAGGGCAATCACCCCTCCACTTT.

V usage is TRBV4-1 and J usage is TRBJ1-1; perhaps TRBD1 as D (5 bases). Trimming left V 0 bases short and J 8 bases short, with 19 bases between. The CDR3 has 16 amino acids. Germline CDR1 MGHRA, CDR2 YSYEKL. CDR3: CASSQEPGQARPEAFF. Here the CDR3 DNA reads TGCGCCAGCAGCCAAGAACCAGGGCAGGCAAGGCCCGAAGCTTTCTTT.

The genes are TRBV7-6 and TRBJ2-7; a weak D match, TRBD2 (5 bases). Trimming took off 1 base at V and 5 bases at J, with 12 bases between the two ends. This CDR3 is built from 14 residues. Germline values: CDR1 SGHVS, CDR2 FNYEAQ. CDR3 coding DNA: TGTGCCAGCAGCTTAGGATTGTACGGGAACGAGCAGTACTTC. It translates to CASSLGLYGNEQYF.